This TCR beta chain was captured in a study of OX40 agonist ivuxolimab in advanced cancers. The overall study: Patients treated during dose escalation were battling hepatocellular carcinoma, melanoma, renal cell or head and neck cancer.

The germline V gene has CDR1 MDHEN and CDR2 SYDVKM. V dropped 5 bases and J dropped 6 bases, with 16 bases sitting between them. The CDR3 length is 14 residues. Systemic immunosuppression or a history of autoimmune disease excluded patients. Libraries were prepared by immunoSEQ multiplex PCR; TCRdb keeps only in-frame clonotypes and omits some of them. In the table there are approximately 58,000 clones, 65% to 85% of which are singletons. The sequence was collected from an adult with an advanced solid tumor such as melanoma, head and neck, liver or kidney cancer. The material was CD4+ or CD8+ T cells sorted from blood, obtained in a trial of the OX40 agonist ivuxolimab. The V gene is TRBV28, the J gene TRBJ1-2; D is ambiguous. The CDR3 is CASSPSLARDGYTF. In DNA, the CDR3 is TGTGCCAGCAGTCCTAGCCTTGCGAGGGATGGCTACACCTTC.